This T cell receptor beta chain is from a study of blood T cell repertoires in COVID-19. Study details: T cells, B-cell-depleted T cells, or PBMCs supplied cDNA or gDNA.

Per the authors' pipeline: Scientists estimated how many nucleated cells there were by amplifying reference gene primers. Assay: immunoSEQ multiplex PCR; the TCRdb copy retains only in-frame clones and omits some. The D gene and trimming were derived from the DNA, and the V and J assignments and clone size from that table. This table holds 150,000 or so clones, roughly 80% found once. This CDR3 comprises 14 residues. The germline gives CDR1 LNHDA, CDR2 SQIVND (reference sequence). Trimming took 3 bases from V and 0 from J, leaving 8 bases between them. In this sample, this clone turned up a few times. Clinical history reported by participants formed the basis on which cohorts were assigned.

The sequenced sample consisted of PBMCs or T cells enriched from blood (not recorded which). The chain couples TRBV19 to TRBJ1-1, with no clear D. This TCR was recovered from a woman in her forties or fifties who had recovered from COVID-19. Written as DNA, the CDR3 is TGTGCCAGTAGTATTAGCAACATGAACACTGAAGCTTTCTTT. Its translation is CASSISNMNTEAFF.